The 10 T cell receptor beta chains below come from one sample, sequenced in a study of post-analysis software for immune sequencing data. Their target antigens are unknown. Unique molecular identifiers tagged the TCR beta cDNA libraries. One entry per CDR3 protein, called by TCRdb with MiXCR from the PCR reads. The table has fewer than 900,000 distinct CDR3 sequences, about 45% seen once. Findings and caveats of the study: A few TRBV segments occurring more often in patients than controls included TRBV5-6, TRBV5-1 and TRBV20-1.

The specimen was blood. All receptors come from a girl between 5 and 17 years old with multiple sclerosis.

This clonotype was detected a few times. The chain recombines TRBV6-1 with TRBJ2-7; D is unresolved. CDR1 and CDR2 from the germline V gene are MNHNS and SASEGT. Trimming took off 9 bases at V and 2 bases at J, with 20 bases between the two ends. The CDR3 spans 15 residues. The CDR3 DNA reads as TGTGCCAGTTCCCCGGACCTTGTGTCCCCCTACGAGCAGTACTTC. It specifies CASSPDLVSPYEQYF.

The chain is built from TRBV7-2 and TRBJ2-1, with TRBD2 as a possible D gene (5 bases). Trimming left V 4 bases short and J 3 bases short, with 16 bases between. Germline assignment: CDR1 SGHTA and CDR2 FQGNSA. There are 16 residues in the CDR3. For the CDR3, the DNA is TGTGCCAGCAGCTCGGGGTTGGGTAGCTACTACAATGAGCAGTTCTTC. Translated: CASSSGLGSYYNEQFF.

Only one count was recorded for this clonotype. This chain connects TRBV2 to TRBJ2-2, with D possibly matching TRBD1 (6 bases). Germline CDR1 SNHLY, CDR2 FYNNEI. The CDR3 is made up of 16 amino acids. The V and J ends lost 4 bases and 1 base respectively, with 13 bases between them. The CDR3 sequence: CASSVRGGENTGELFF. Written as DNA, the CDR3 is TGTGCCAGCAGTGTGCGAGGGGGTGAGAACACCGGGGAGCTGTTTTTT. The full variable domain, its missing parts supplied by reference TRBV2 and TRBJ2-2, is EPEVTQTPSHQVTQMGQEVILRCVPISNHLYFYWYRQILGQKVEFLVSFYNNEISEKSEIFDDQFSVERPDGSNFTLKIRSTKLEDSAMYFCASSVRGGENTGELFFGEGSRLTVL.

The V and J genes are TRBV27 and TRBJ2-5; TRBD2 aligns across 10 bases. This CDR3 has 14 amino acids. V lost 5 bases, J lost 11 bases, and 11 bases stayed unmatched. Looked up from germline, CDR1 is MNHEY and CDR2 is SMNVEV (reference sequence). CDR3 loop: CASSPGLALGGQYF. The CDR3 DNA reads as TGTGCCAGCAGTCCGGGACTAGCGCTCGGGGGGCAGTACTTC.

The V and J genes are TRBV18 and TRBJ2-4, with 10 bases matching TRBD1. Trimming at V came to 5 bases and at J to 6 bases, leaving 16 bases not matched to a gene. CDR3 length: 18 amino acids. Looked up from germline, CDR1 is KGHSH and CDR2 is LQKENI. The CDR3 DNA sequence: TGTGCCAGCTCATTCTTGACAACCCGGGACAGGGGCCGAAACATTCAGTACTTC. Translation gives CASSFLTTRDRGRNIQYF.

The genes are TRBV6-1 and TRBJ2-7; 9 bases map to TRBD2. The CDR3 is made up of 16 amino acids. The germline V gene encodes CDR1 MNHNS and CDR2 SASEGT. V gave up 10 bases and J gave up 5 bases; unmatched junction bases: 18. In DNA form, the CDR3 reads TGTGCCACCAGGGAACTAGCGGGTCTCCCTACTGACGAGCAGTACTTC. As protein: CATRELAGLPTDEQYF.

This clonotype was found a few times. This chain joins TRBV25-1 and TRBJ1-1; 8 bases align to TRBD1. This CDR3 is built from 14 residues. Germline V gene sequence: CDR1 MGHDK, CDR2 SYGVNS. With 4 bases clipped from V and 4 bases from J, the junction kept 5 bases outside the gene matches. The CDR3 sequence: CASSVGQGGTEAFF. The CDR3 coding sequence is TGTGCCAGCAGTGTCGGACAGGGAGGCACTGAAGCTTTCTTT. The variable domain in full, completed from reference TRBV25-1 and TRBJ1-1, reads EADIYQTPRYLVIGTGKKITLECSQTMGHDKMYWYQQDPGMELHLIHYSYGVNSTEKGDLSSESTVSRIRTEHFPLTLESARPSHTSQYLCASSVGQGGTEAFFGQGTRLTVV.

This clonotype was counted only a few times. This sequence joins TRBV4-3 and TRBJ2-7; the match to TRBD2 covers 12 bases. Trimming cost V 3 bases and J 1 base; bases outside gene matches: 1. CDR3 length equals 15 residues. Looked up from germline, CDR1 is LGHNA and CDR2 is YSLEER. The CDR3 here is CASSHLAGGSYEQYF. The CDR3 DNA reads TGCGCCAGCAGCCATCTAGCGGGAGGGTCCTACGAGCAGTACTTC.

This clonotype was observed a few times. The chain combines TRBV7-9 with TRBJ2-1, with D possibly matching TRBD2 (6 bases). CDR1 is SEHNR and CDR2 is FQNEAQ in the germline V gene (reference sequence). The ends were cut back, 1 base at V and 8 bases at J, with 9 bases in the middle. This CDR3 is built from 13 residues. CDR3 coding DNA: TGTGCCAGCAGCTTAGTACTAGCCCATGAGCAGTTCTTC. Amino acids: CASSLVLAHEQFF.

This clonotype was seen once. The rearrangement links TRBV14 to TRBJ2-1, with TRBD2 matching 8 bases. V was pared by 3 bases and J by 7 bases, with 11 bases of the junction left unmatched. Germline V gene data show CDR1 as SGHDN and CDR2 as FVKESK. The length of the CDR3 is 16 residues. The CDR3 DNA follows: TGTGCCAGCAGCCACACAAAGCGGGAGCAACGGAATGAGCAGTTCTTC. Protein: CASSHTKREQRNEQFF.